The 3 T cell receptor beta chains in this list originate from one sample, sequenced in a study of cytotoxic CD8 clonotypes in ibrutinib-treated CLL. Clones were read by immunoSEQ multiplex PCR, and TCRdb kept only the in-frame ones, dropping some. The sample records around 300,000 clones, 80% being singletons. The sample in question was PBMCs, obtained before ibrutinib treatment. These receptors all come from a human donor with chronic lymphocytic leukemia.

This clone was counted between two and nine times. V is TRBV2 and J is TRBJ2-5, with D tentatively TRBD2 (6 bases). The germline CDR1 and CDR2 sequences are SNHLY and FYNNEI. This CDR3 comprises 16 residues. The ends were cut back, 3 bases at V and 5 bases at J, with 19 bases in the middle. The CDR3 nucleotides are TGTGCCAGCAGTGAGAGGAGGGGCGCGCGTCCGGAGACCCAGTACTTC. Amino acids: CASSERRGARPETQYF.

This clone was counted between two and nine times. CDR3 in amino acids: CASSLGGRTEKLFF. The CDR3 nucleotides read TGTGCCAGCAGCTTGGGGGGCAGGACTGAAAAACTGTTTTTT. The chain couples TRBV5-4 to TRBJ1-4, with D tentatively TRBD1 (5 bases). CDR3 length: 14 residues. CDR1 and CDR2 (germline): SGHNT, YYREEE (reference sequence). Trimming removed 0 bases from V and 7 bases from J, with 10 bases in between.

This chain connects TRBV5-4 to TRBJ2-1; 9 nucleotides line up with TRBD2. The CDR3 is 16 residues long. CDR1 SGHNT and CDR2 YYREEE come from the germline V gene (reference sequence). V lost 4 bases, J lost 7 bases, and 12 bases stayed unmatched. CDR3 nucleotide sequence: TGTGCCAGCAGCAACCAGGCGGGAGGGCCCAGGAATGAGCAGTTCTTC. Protein product: CASSNQAGGPRNEQFF.